This TCR beta chain was retrieved from a study of cytomegalovirus exposure and HLA in healthy donors. Study findings and constraints: The study put roughly 160 TCR beta chains on its list as cytomegalovirus-associated.

As to this clone: Its antigen is still unknown.

This CDR3 is built from 13 residues. V was shortened by 5 bases and J by 3 bases, with 11 bases between the two germline ends. Germline CDR1 and CDR2: MNHEY and SVGAGI. Using immunoSEQ multiplex PCR, the repertoire was profiled, and TCRdb retains in-frame clones only, with some absent. The table lists 200,000 to 250,000 clones, approximately 88% of them singletons. The V call is TRBV6-5, the J call TRBJ2-7; no clear D gene. This clonotype was sampled from a woman aged 25 to 45 in good health and CMV-seropositive. Sequencing was carried out using PBMCs. The CDR3 DNA follows: TGTGCCAGCAGTCGGACGGTCCTCTACGAGCAGTACTTC. Its protein product is CASSRTVLYEQYF.